The TCR beta chain described here comes from a study of control samples from healthy donors and cancer patients. Here immunoSEQ multiplex PCR was the method, and the copy in TCRdb shows in-frame clones only, minus some. The sample yields a few hundred thousand clones, around 90% seen once. Sequenced: PBMCs. This TCR derives from a middle-aged man with head and neck cancer.

CDR3 in amino acids: CASSLRALTSGGYNEQFF. In DNA, the CDR3 is TGTGCCAGCAGCTTAAGGGCCCTGACTAGCGGGGGGTACAATGAGCAGTTCTTC. This rearrangement joins TRBV7-3 to TRBJ2-1, with 13 bases lining up with TRBD2. The CDR3 runs 18 residues. V trimming: 1 base; J trimming: 4 bases; junction bases outside the gene matches: 7. Germline lookup yields CDR1 SGHTA and CDR2 FQGTGA.